This T cell receptor beta chain was identified in a study of breast tumors, draining lymph nodes, adjacent tissues. Overall study findings and caveats: Tumor TCR diversity was below lymph nodes but above nontumor tissue.

Using its own MiXCR run on the multiplex PCR reads, TCRdb lists one record per CDR3 protein. The sample holds 150,000 to 200,000 distinct CDR3 sequences, 30% to 35% seen once. Concerning this clonotype itself: Its target is unknown. Lacking the conserved final phenylalanine or tryptophan, this CDR3 likely reflects a read error.

The CDR3 is made up of 16 amino acids. Trimming took off 5 bases at V and 4 bases at J, with 20 bases between the two ends. Breast cancer patients provided tissue from their axillary draining lymph nodes. The source of this sequence is a female donor with breast cancer. Some clones in this sample may be carry-over from other donors' samples. The chain carries TRBV12-3 or TRBV12-4 and TRBJ1-2; no reliable D call. Sequencing was done on a sample of axillary lymph node tissue. This CDR3 is CASSRGPPRAGYGYTL. The CDR3 DNA sequence: TGTGCCAGCAGTCGCGGACCCCCCCGGGCGGGCTATGGCTACACCCTC.